The 28 T cell receptor beta chains presented below share a single source sample, sequenced in a study of blood T cells in healthy people across ages. Alongside a J-beta primer mix, a sample-barcoded 5' primer served in a second PCR lasting roughly 7 to 11 cycles. TCRdb recomputed calls from the 5' RACE reads with MiXCR, one row per CDR3 protein. In the table there are some 1.4 million distinct CDR3 sequences, around 42% of which are singletons. The material sequenced was blood. These TCRs come from a woman younger than 30 in good health.

The rearrangement uses TRBV24-1 and TRBJ2-3; no clear D. The V end lost 7 bases, the J end lost 1 base, and 11 bases lay between the germline ends. The CDR3 spans 14 residues. Germline CDR1 reads KGHDR; CDR2 reads SFDVKD. The CDR3 bases are TGTGCCACCAGCGTATCGGCTGGCACAGATACGCAGTATTTT. Its translation: CATSVSAGTDTQYF.

This clonotype turned up a few times. The V call is TRBV3-1, the J call TRBJ2-3; TRBD2 might be the D (6 bases). Trimming removed 4 bases from V and 6 bases from J, with 11 bases in between. The CDR3 covers 13 residues. Germline V gene lookup returns CDR1 LGHDT and CDR2 YNNKEL (reference sequence). In DNA form, the CDR3 reads TGTGCCAGCAGCCGGGAGGTTAAGGATACGCAGTATTTT. This sequence encodes CASSREVKDTQYF.

The chain carries TRBV12-3 or TRBV12-4 and TRBJ2-6; possible D gene TRBD1, 6 bases. The CDR3 consists of 17 residues. V lost 4 bases and J lost 4, with 17 bases in between. DNA of the CDR3: TGTGCCAGCAGTTCAGGGCAGGGGTATTCGGGGGCCAACGTCCTGACTTTC. Protein product: CASSSGQGYSGANVLTF.

This clonotype is a singleton in its sample. This chain links TRBV10-3 with TRBJ1-2; unclear D gene. The CDR3 totals 14 residues. The V end was cut by 3 bases, the J end by 8 bases, with 16 bases between. CDR1 ENHRY and CDR2 SYGVKD come from the germline V gene. This CDR3 reads CAISDEGSRLGYTF. CDR3 bases: TGTGCCATCAGTGATGAAGGTTCTCGGTTAGGCTACACCTTC.

J is TRBJ2-5 and V is TRBV24-1; D is uncertain. Between the trimmed V and J ends, which lost 3 bases and 5 bases, there was a span of 9 bases. There are 13 residues in the CDR3. Per the germline V gene, CDR1 is KGHDR and CDR2 is SFDVKD. CDR3 sequence reads: CATSDPRLETQYF. The CDR3 nucleotides read TGTGCCACCAGTGATCCGAGGTTGGAGACCCAGTACTTC.

The genes are TRBV6-6 and TRBJ2-7, with D possibly matching TRBD2 (6 bases). V lost 0 bases and J 1 base, leaving 13 bases between the germline ends. In germline, CDR1 is MNHNY, CDR2 SVGAGI (reference sequence). The CDR3 consists of 16 residues. The CDR3 here is CASSYSIGDWSYEQYF. CDR3 bases: TGTGCCAGCAGTTACTCGATTGGGGACTGGTCCTACGAGCAGTACTTC.

On this clonotype itself: A junction boundary mismatches the germline segment, possibly from a read error. This sequence joins TRBV10-3 and TRBJ2-7; D gene uncertain. CDR1 ENHRY and CDR2 SYGVKD come from the germline V gene. The CDR3 has 13 amino acids. The CDR3 bases are TGTGCCATTAGTGAGTCCGTGGGGAATGAGCAGTACTTC. Amino acid sequence: CAISESVGNEQYF.

V is TRBV27 and J is TRBJ1-1, with TRBD1 identical over 9 bases. The length of the CDR3 is 13 residues. Germline-derived CDR1 and CDR2 are MNHEY and SMNVEV (reference sequence). Trimming removed 8 bases from V and 5 bases from J; junction bases left unmatched: 6. The CDR3 coding sequence is TGTGCCAGCCGTACAGGGGGCTGGACTGAAGCTTTCTTT. This gives the protein CASRTGGWTEAFF.

V usage is TRBV20-1 and J usage is TRBJ2-5, with 11 bases identical to TRBD2. CDR1 is DFQATT and CDR2 is SNEGSKA in the germline V gene (reference sequence). The CDR3 totals 14 residues. Germline trimming cut 0 bases from V and 11 bases from J; bases unmatched to any gene: 8. Here the CDR3 DNA reads TGCAGTGCTAGAGACCCCCTAGCGGGAGGAAAGCAGTACTTC. It translates to CSARDPLAGGKQYF.

The count of this clonotype is one. The chain joins TRBV6-5 to TRBJ2-7, with D unresolved. Germline V gives CDR1 MNHEY, CDR2 SVGAGI. Deletions cut 8 bases from V and 2 bases from J, with 13 bases between. The CDR3 consists of 13 residues. This chain's CDR3 is CASQGRGTYEQYV. CDR3 bases: TGTGCCAGCCAAGGCAGAGGAACCTACGAGCAGTACGTC.

This clonotype was picked up a small number of times. The chain has TRBV5-1 and TRBJ2-3; 12 nucleotides align to TRBD2. The CDR3 totals 18 residues. CDR1 is SGHRS and CDR2 is YFSETQ in the germline V gene. V trimming: 0 bases; J trimming: 3 bases; junction bases outside the gene matches: 8. CDR3 DNA sequence: TGCGCCAGCAGCTTGGAGCTAGCGGGAGGGCCGGCGACAGATACGCAGTATTTT. Amino acid sequence: CASSLELAGGPATDTQYF. Based on the CDR3 plus reference TRBV5-1 and TRBJ2-3, the full variable domain is KAGVTQTPRYLIKTRGQQVTLSCSPISGHRSVSWYQQTPGQGLQFLFEYFSETQRNKGNFPGRFSGRQFSNSRSEMNVSTLELGDSALYLCASSLELAGGPATDTQYFGPGTRLTVL.

V is TRBV6-1 and J is TRBJ2-7; D remains unclear. In germline, CDR1 is MNHNS, CDR2 SASEGT. The CDR3 sequence is 11 residues long. Deletions cut 8 bases from V and 7 bases from J, with 12 bases between. The CDR3 DNA follows: TGTGCCAGCCGTTCCTCTGGGGAGCAGTACTTC. Amino acids: CASRSSGEQYF.

CDR3 sequence (DNA): TGCAGTGCTGAAGGACTAGCGGGACTCAATGAGCAGTTCTTC. This gives the protein CSAEGLAGLNEQFF. The genes are TRBV20-1 and TRBJ2-1; the match to TRBD2 covers 12 bases. Trimming at V came to 5 bases and at J to 6 bases, leaving 5 bases not matched to a gene. The CDR3 runs 14 residues. Germline V lookup: CDR1 DFQATT, CDR2 SNEGSKA (reference sequence).

V gene TRBV6-2 or TRBV6-3 combines with J gene TRBJ1-1, with D tentatively TRBD1 (5 bases). This CDR3 contains 12 residues. The ends were cut back, 7 bases at V and 5 bases at J, with 11 bases in the middle. Germline V CDR1 and CDR2: MNHEY, SVGEGT. The CDR3: CASNQQGTEAFF. CDR3 nucleotide sequence: TGTGCCAGCAATCAGCAGGGAACTGAAGCTTTCTTT.

J is TRBJ1-1 and V is TRBV27, with TRBD1 as a possible D gene (5 bases). Trimming removed 3 bases from V and 4 bases from J, with 27 bases in between. The CDR3 is made up of 19 amino acids. Germline lookup yields CDR1 MNHEY and CDR2 SMNVEV (reference sequence). The CDR3 DNA sequence: TGTGCCAGCAGTTTCGTCGGGGGTGGGCAGGGAGAGGTGGGCACTGAAGCTTTCTTT. Amino acids: CASSFVGGGQGEVGTEAFF.

The chain recombines TRBV7-8 with TRBJ1-5; 12 positions agree with TRBD1. The germline V gene encodes CDR1 SGHVS and CDR2 FQNEAQ. The CDR3 totals 19 residues. The J segment lost 2 bases and the V segment lost 7 bases, leaving 15 bases of the junction unmatched. CDR3 DNA: TGTGCCAGCACCCCAGGTCCGGGACAGGGGGCTATTGGCAATCAGCCCCAGCATTTT. Translated: CASTPGPGQGAIGNQPQHF.

This clonotype was counted only a few times. The chain recombines TRBV3-1 with TRBJ2-3, with TRBD2 as a possible D gene (6 bases). V was shortened by 2 bases and J by 0 bases, with 9 bases between the two germline ends. Germline CDR1 LGHDT, CDR2 YNNKEL (reference sequence). The CDR3 is made up of 15 amino acids. In DNA, the CDR3 is TGTGCCAGCAGCCAAACGGGAGACAGCACAGATACGCAGTATTTT. Translated, it gives CASSQTGDSTDTQYF.

This clonotype was counted between two and nine times. In nucleotides, the CDR3 is TGTGCCAGCATGGGTACAATAAACTATGGCTACACCTTC. It specifies CASMGTINYGYTF. This chain links TRBV2 with TRBJ1-2; no clear D gene. V lost 7 bases and J lost 2, with 11 bases in between. The CDR3 has 13 residues. Germline CDR1 SNHLY, CDR2 FYNNEI.

This clonotype was counted a few times. The rearrangement links TRBV7-8 to TRBJ1-5; TRBD1 matches 11 bases. The CDR3 has 18 amino acids. V shed 6 bases and J 5 bases; nucleotides not matched to a gene: 15. Germline V gives CDR1 SGHVS, CDR2 FQNEAQ. CDR3 protein: CASSFTQSGTGGDQPQHF. In nucleotides, the CDR3 is TGTGCCAGCAGTTTTACTCAGTCCGGGACAGGGGGGGATCAGCCCCAGCATTTT.

The chain recombines TRBV3-1 with TRBJ2-7, with TRBD2 matching over 7 bases. CDR1 is LGHDT, CDR2 YNNKEL, per germline (reference sequence). The CDR3 covers 14 residues. Losses at the gene ends were 8 bases for V and 2 bases for J; bases not matched to a gene: 9. DNA of the CDR3: TGTGCCAGCGGGGAGCGGGACGCCGCCTACGAGCAGTACTTC. Amino acid sequence: CASGERDAAYEQYF.

Comments on this clonotype: Germline and junction disagree at one end, which may indicate a read error. The V gene is TRBV20-1, the J gene TRBJ2-3, with 7 bases matching TRBD2. Germline assignment: CDR1 DFQATT and CDR2 SNEGSKA (reference sequence). CDR3 length: 14 amino acids. The CDR3 spells CSAHQGLPVNTQYF. Here the CDR3 DNA reads TGCAGTGCCCATCAGGGACTACCTGTAAATACGCAGTATTTC.

There are a few counts of this clonotype. This chain uses TRBV10-3 with TRBJ1-5; D not resolved. The CDR3 runs 14 residues. Trimming stripped 6 bases from V and 5 bases from J, with 14 bases between. The germline V gene encodes CDR1 ENHRY and CDR2 SYGVKD. The CDR3 DNA sequence: TGTGCCATCAGCGAGCGGGCAGTAGATCAGCCCCAGCATTTT. This translates into CAISERAVDQPQHF.

This clonotype showed up just once. V and J are TRBV28 and TRBJ2-5; D might be TRBD2 (5 bases). The J call may be wrong; the DNA end is better matched by TRBJ2-7. Germline lookup yields CDR1 MDHEN and CDR2 SYDVKM. The CDR3 totals 14 residues. CDR3 coding DNA: TGTGCCAGCGGCGAGAGGGTCGCTTACTACGAGCAGTACTTC. Protein sequence: CASGERVAYYEQYF.

This clonotype occurred a few times. This chain connects TRBV12-3 or TRBV12-4 to TRBJ2-7; 8 bases agree with TRBD1. V dropped 6 bases and J dropped 0; count of bases not matched to a gene: 10. The CDR3 sequence is 16 residues long. The CDR3 sequence: CASSPEQGVRSYEQYF. For the CDR3, the DNA is TGTGCCAGCAGCCCTGAACAGGGGGTTCGCTCCTACGAGCAGTACTTC.

The chain links TRBV15 to TRBJ2-5; tentative D call: TRBD1 (6 bases). Trimming removed 0 bases from V and 0 bases from J, with 14 bases in between. The germline gives CDR1 LNHNV, CDR2 YYDKDF (reference sequence). The CDR3 sequence is 17 residues long. The CDR3 region has the DNA TGTGCCACCAGCAGAGATCTACCAGGGGAGTACCAAGAGACCCAGTACTTC. Protein: CATSRDLPGEYQETQYF.

The chain is built from TRBV6-6 and TRBJ2-7; D perhaps matches TRBD1 (5 bases). CDR3 length: 16 amino acids. The V end was cut by 5 bases, the J end by 0 bases, with 17 bases between. Germline-derived CDR1 and CDR2 are MNHNY and SVGAGI (reference sequence). The CDR3 loop reads CASSQPFKDSSYEQYF. CDR3 DNA: TGTGCCAGCAGTCAGCCTTTTAAAGACAGCTCCTACGAGCAGTACTTC.

This clonotype showed up just a few times. The chain couples TRBV18 to TRBJ2-1; 8 bases align to TRBD1. V shed 8 bases and J 5 bases; nucleotides not matched to a gene: 5. Per the germline V gene, CDR1 is KGHSH and CDR2 is LQKENI. CDR3 length: 13 residues. In DNA, the CDR3 is TGTGCCAGCAGCCCGGGACAGGACAATGAGCAGTTCTTC. Protein sequence: CASSPGQDNEQFF.

This clonotype was seen ten or more times. This chain joins TRBV6-1 and TRBJ1-5; D gene uncertain. CDR3 length equals 14 residues. Germline assignment: CDR1 MNHNS and CDR2 SASEGT. Trimming left V 1 base short and J 0 bases short, with 4 bases between. As DNA, the CDR3 is TGTGCCAGCAGTGAAGGGTATAGCAATCAGCCCCAGCATTTT. Translating gives CASSEGYSNQPQHF.